This TCR beta chain came from a study of blood T cell repertoires in COVID-19. Looking at the study overall: The cDNA or gDNA used as material had been derived from T cells, B-cell-depleted T cells, or PBMCs.

The table came from immunoSEQ multiplex PCR; TCRdb's copy has only in-frame clones and leaves some out. The sample contains 250,000 or so clones, around four fifths of which appear only once. There are 19 residues in the CDR3. From germline, CDR1 is KGHDR and CDR2 SFDVKD. V lost 3 bases to trimming and J lost 5 bases; unmatched junction nucleotides: 12. Input material: peripheral blood. The rearrangement uses TRBV24-1 and TRBJ2-1; 13 nucleotides match TRBD2. This TCR derives from a woman aged 60-75 years with active or convalescent COVID-19. In DNA, the CDR3 is TGTGCCACCAGTGATAGGGGACTAGCGGGAACTTTTGGCCACAATGAGCAGTTCTTC. This sequence encodes CATSDRGLAGTFGHNEQFF.